The 15 T cell receptor beta chains listed next were all sequenced from one sample in a study of cytomegalovirus exposure and HLA in healthy donors. The PCR made use of 60 Vbeta and 13 Jbeta primers. TCRdb's copy holds only in-frame clones and misses some; the assay was immunoSEQ multiplex PCR. The sample data list about 74,000 clones. The sequenced material came from PBMCs. These receptors were collected from a female donor in good health and CMV-seropositive.

The chain combines TRBV28 with TRBJ2-7; 7 positions agree with TRBD1. The CDR3 consists of 14 residues. The junction had 1 base not matched to a gene; V was cut back by 0 bases and J by 2 bases. Germline V lookup: CDR1 MDHEN, CDR2 SYDVKM. CDR3 DNA: TGTGCCAGCAGTTTATGGACAGGGCCCTACGAGCAGTACTTC. It is translated as CASSLWTGPYEQYF.

The chain uses TRBV10-3 and TRBJ2-3; D is uncertain. The V gene lost 8 bases and the J gene lost 4 bases, with 13 bases spanning the gap. This CDR3 comprises 13 residues. Germline values: CDR1 ENHRY, CDR2 SYGVKD. This CDR3 reads CAIGATQADTQYF. DNA for the CDR3: TGTGCCATCGGAGCTACCCAAGCAGATACGCAGTATTTT.

The chain uses TRBV2 and TRBJ1-4; 7 nucleotides line up with TRBD1. The CDR3 totals 15 residues. The V segment lost 0 bases and the J segment 5 bases; nucleotides outside the gene matches: 3. CDR1 SNHLY and CDR2 FYNNEI come from the germline V gene. The CDR3 DNA reads TGTGCCAGCAGTGAAGCAAGCAGGGGGAATGAAAAACTGTTTTTT. Protein product: CASSEASRGNEKLFF.

This rearrangement joins TRBV9 to TRBJ2-1, with D tentatively TRBD2 (5 bases). CDR1 and CDR2 (germline): SGDLS, YYNGEE. V was trimmed by 4 bases and J by 6 bases, leaving 11 bases between them. The CDR3 runs 13 residues. The DNA of the CDR3 is TGTGCCAGCAGCCCCCGAGAGGGCAATGAGCAGTTCTTC. Protein sequence: CASSPREGNEQFF.

J is TRBJ2-1 and V is TRBV9; no firm D call. Germline CDR1 is SGDLS and CDR2 is YYNGEE. The CDR3 is 14 residues long. The V and J ends lost 0 bases and 0 bases respectively, with 4 bases between them. The CDR3 bases are TGTGCCAGCAGCGTAGCGGTCTCCTACAATGAGCAGTTCTTC. Translating gives CASSVAVSYNEQFF. Based on the CDR3 plus reference TRBV9 and TRBJ2-1, the full variable domain is DSGVTQTPKHLITATGQRVTLRCSPRSGDLSVYWYQQSLDQGLQFLIQYYNGEERAKGNILERFSAQQFPDLHSELNLSSLELGDSALYFCASSVAVSYNEQFFGPGTRLTVL.

The chain uses TRBV4-3 and TRBJ1-1; TRBD1 aligns across 8 bases. The CDR3 runs to 13 residues. V gave up 1 base and J gave up 5 bases; unmatched junction bases: 0. Germline V gene sequence: CDR1 LGHNA, CDR2 YSLEER. Here the CDR3 reads CASSQGTGTEAFF. The CDR3 bases are TGCGCCAGCAGCCAAGGGACAGGGACTGAAGCTTTCTTT.

The gene calls are TRBV30 and TRBJ2-2; 7 bases are shared with TRBD2. The CDR3 extends over 15 amino acids. V trimming: 3 bases; J trimming: 4 bases; junction bases outside the gene matches: 8. Germline V gives CDR1 GTSNPN, CDR2 SVGIG (reference sequence). The CDR3 is CAWSSAGVSTGELFF. CDR3 bases: TGTGCCTGGAGCTCGGCGGGGGTGAGCACCGGGGAGCTGTTTTTT.

V usage is TRBV19 and J usage is TRBJ2-7, with D possibly matching TRBD1 (7 bases). This CDR3 region has 13 residues. Germline V gene sequence: CDR1 LNHDA, CDR2 SQIVND (reference sequence). V shed 11 bases and J shed 3 bases, with 17 bases lying between them. The CDR3 region has the DNA TGTGCCGCGGGGACAGCTCCCCACTACGAGCAGTACTTC. The encoded protein is CAAGTAPHYEQYF.

The V call is TRBV18, the J call TRBJ1-1; 8 nucleotides match TRBD1. The germline gives CDR1 KGHSH, CDR2 LQKENI. The CDR3 length is 16 residues. V shed 3 bases, J shed 1 base, and the junction held 7 bases outside the gene matches. In nucleotides, the CDR3 is TGTGCCAGCTCACCCCAACGAGGACAGGGGAACACTGAAGCTTTCTTT. Protein: CASSPQRGQGNTEAFF.

The chain couples TRBV9 to TRBJ2-7, with 9 bases fitting TRBD1. CDR3 length: 14 residues. The ends lost 4 bases at V and 3 bases at J; junction bases unmatched: 5. Germline CDR1 reads SGDLS; CDR2 reads YYNGEE. CDR3: CASSLRDRDYEQYF. The CDR3 DNA follows: TGTGCCAGCAGCCTCCGGGACAGGGACTACGAGCAGTACTTC.

V is TRBV7-2 and J is TRBJ1-5; D uncertain. In germline, CDR1 is SGHTA, CDR2 FQGNSA. The CDR3 runs 16 residues. V lost 5 bases to trimming and J lost 3 bases, with 17 bases between them. CDR3 protein: CASSISPMIANQPQHF. As DNA, the CDR3 is TGTGCCAGCAGCATAAGCCCTATGATAGCCAATCAGCCCCAGCATTTT.

J is TRBJ2-5 and V is TRBV2; TRBD1 matches 7 bases. The CDR3 has 13 amino acids. V shed 6 bases, J shed 5 bases, and the junction held 6 bases outside the gene matches. Germline loops: CDR1 SNHLY, CDR2 FYNNEI. The CDR3 loop is CASSETGSETQYF. CDR3 coding DNA: TGTGCCAGCAGCGAGACAGGGAGTGAGACCCAGTACTTC.

The V and J genes are TRBV28 and TRBJ2-5, with no clear D. Germline V lookup: CDR1 MDHEN, CDR2 SYDVKM. This CDR3 is built from 14 residues. Trimming left V 3 bases short and J 3 bases short, with 11 bases between. The CDR3 nucleotides read TGTGCCAGCAGTTTTGGGCAGATTAAAGAGACCCAGTACTTC. Its protein product is CASSFGQIKETQYF.

J is TRBJ2-2 and V is TRBV28; a possible D gene is TRBD1 (6 bases). Trimming left V 2 bases short and J 9 bases short, with 13 bases between. The CDR3 contains 14 residues. Looked up from germline, CDR1 is MDHEN and CDR2 is SYDVKM. In DNA, the CDR3 is TGTGCCAGCAGTTTAAAAGGGGGTCGCCGGGAGCTGTTTTTT. It translates to CASSLKGGRRELFF. Full variable domain (outside the CDR3, taken from reference TRBV28 and TRBJ2-2): DVKVTQSSRYLVKRTGEKVFLECVQDMDHENMFWYRQDPGLGLRLIYFSYDVKMKEKGDIPEGYSVSREKKERFSLILESASTNQTSMYLCASSLKGGRRELFFGEGSRLTVL.

The gene calls are TRBV9 and TRBJ2-7, with D maybe TRBD2 (5 bases). The germline V and J ends were trimmed by 4 bases and 1 base, with 12 bases remaining between them. The CDR3 spans 14 residues. Germline CDR1 reads SGDLS; CDR2 reads YYNGEE. The chain's CDR3 is CASSLDLSSYEQYF. The CDR3 DNA follows: TGTGCCAGCAGCTTGGACTTGAGTTCCTACGAGCAGTACTTC.